This T cell receptor (beta chain) derives from a study of early T cells in non-severe SARS-CoV-2 infection. cDNA molecules, individually, were tagged with unique molecular identifiers. TCRdb redid the calling of the 5' RACE reads with MiXCR, one entry per CDR3 protein. The data contain about 49,000 distinct CDR3 sequences, around 11% of them seen just once; the ten biggest clones take up 7.5% to 9.5%. The CDR3 runs to 15 residues. Looked up from germline, CDR1 is SNHLY and CDR2 is FYNNEI. Losses at the gene ends were 6 bases for V and 5 bases for J; bases not matched to a gene: 6. Material: whole blood. The chain joins TRBV2 to TRBJ2-1; TRBD2 agrees at 11 bases. The clonotype was recovered from an adult who was a healthcare worker with PCR-confirmed SARS-CoV-2 infection or an uninfected control (not recorded which). CDR3 coding DNA: TGTGCCAGCAGGGTTAGCGGGAGGGTCGACAATGAGCAGTTCTTC. This sequence encodes CASRVSGRVDNEQFF.